The 12 T cell receptor beta chains given below trace back to one sample, sequenced in a study of T cell responses to AZD1222 COVID-19 vaccine. Sequencing was performed with immunoSEQ multiplex PCR; in TCRdb, only in-frame clones are kept and a portion is missing. This sample has some 250,000 clones; 85% to 95% occur once, and the top ten carry about 0.5%. The sequencing used peripheral blood, collected 28 days after the second AZD1222 dose. Every receptor here comes from an adult who received the AZD1222 COVID-19 vaccine.

V is TRBV7-3 and J is TRBJ2-2; no firm D call. The CDR3 runs 13 residues. Trimming shortened V by 5 bases and J by 4 bases, and 8 bases separated the two germline ends. CDR1 and CDR2 from the germline V gene are SGHTA and FQGTGA. CDR3 DNA: TGTGCCAGCAGCGTCGACCGCACCGGGGAGCTGTTTTTT. It translates to CASSVDRTGELFF.

This chain uses TRBV24-1 with TRBJ2-5; 7 bases align to TRBD1. The trim removed 4 bases at V and 3 bases at J, leaving 1 base unmatched. This CDR3 region has 13 residues. CDR1 is KGHDR, CDR2 SFDVKD, per germline. For the CDR3, the DNA is TGTGCCACCAGTGAAGGGACAGAAGAGACCCAGTACTTC. Protein sequence: CATSEGTEETQYF.

The rearrangement joins TRBV3-1 (or the pseudogene TRBV3-2) to TRBJ1-1, with unresolved D. Germline V lookup: CDR1 LGHDT, CDR2 YNNKEL (reference sequence). The V end lost 1 base, the J end lost 4 bases, and 10 bases lay between the germline ends. This CDR3 contains 14 residues. CDR3 residues: CASSQGVLGTEAFF. The DNA for the CDR3 is TGTGCCAGCAGCCAAGGGGTATTGGGCACTGAAGCTTTCTTT.

The chain combines TRBV5-4 with TRBJ1-6, with D tentatively TRBD1 (5 bases). This CDR3 has 16 residues. CDR1 and CDR2 from the germline V gene are SGHNT and YYREEE (reference sequence). V shed 7 bases and J shed 5 bases, with 19 bases lying between them. DNA of the CDR3: TGTGCCAGCGGTTGGATTAGGGGAGTTGATAATTCACCCCTCCACTTT. It specifies CASGWIRGVDNSPLHF.

This clone showed up just once. The chain uses TRBV6-6 and TRBJ1-5; TRBD1 matches at 9 bases. Germline V CDR1 and CDR2: MNHNY, SVGAGI (reference sequence). The CDR3 extends over 14 amino acids. V trimming: 5 bases; J trimming: 7 bases; junction bases outside the gene matches: 6. DNA for the CDR3: TGTGCCAGCAGTAGGGACAGGGTCGAGCAGCCCCAGCATTTT. This sequence encodes CASSRDRVEQPQHF.

This clone appeared once. This rearrangement joins TRBV29-1 to TRBJ2-1; a weak D match, TRBD2 (5 bases). The CDR3 spans 14 residues. Germline lookup yields CDR1 SQVTM and CDR2 ANQGSEA. V was cut by 6 bases and J by 4 bases, with 16 bases left in between. The CDR3 DNA follows: TGCAGCGTCCCGAGGGAAGCAACTTACAATGAGCAGTTCTTC. Translating it yields CSVPREATYNEQFF.

V usage is TRBV6-5 and J usage is TRBJ1-1; no reliable D call. Germline V CDR1 and CDR2: MNHEY, SVGAGI. V lost 10 bases, J lost 1 base, and 10 bases lay in between. The CDR3 contains 12 residues. This CDR3 is CANPDGNTEAFF. For the CDR3, the DNA is TGTGCCAACCCGGACGGGAACACTGAAGCTTTCTTT.

This chain connects TRBV28 to TRBJ2-5; TRBD2 matches at 10 bases. Trimming cost V 6 bases and J 4 bases; bases outside gene matches: 11. Germline CDR1 is MDHEN and CDR2 is SYDVKM. This CDR3 is 16 amino acids long. CDR3 amino acids: CASRILAGLSGETQYF. CDR3 coding DNA: TGTGCCAGCAGGATACTAGCGGGGTTGAGTGGAGAGACCCAGTACTTC.

The count of this clone is one. The chain uses TRBV5-4 and TRBJ1-1, with 9 bases identical to TRBD1. This CDR3 region has 12 residues. The germline gives CDR1 SGHNT, CDR2 YYREEE (reference sequence). V lost 5 bases, J lost 8 bases, and 4 bases stayed unmatched. The CDR3 nucleotides are TGTGCCAGCAGGCGACAGGGGGAAGAAGCTTTCTTT. Protein: CASRRQGEEAFF.

The chain employs TRBV3-1 (or the pseudogene TRBV3-2) and TRBJ2-3; TRBD1 might be the D (6 bases). Germline CDR1 is LGHDT and CDR2 is YNNKEL (reference sequence). V lost 1 base to trimming and J lost 3 bases, with 14 bases between them. This CDR3 region has 16 residues. The CDR3 DNA sequence: TGTGCCAGCAGCCAAGTAGGGGGATCAGGTACAGATACGCAGTATTTT. Protein product: CASSQVGGSGTDTQYF.

The DNA of the CDR3 is TGTGCCAGCAGCACCGGACGGCCCAATAATTCACCCCTCCACTTT. Protein: CASSTGRPNNSPLHF. This rearrangement joins TRBV5-5 to TRBJ1-6; D unresolved. Germline-derived CDR1 and CDR2 are SGHKS and YYEKEE (reference sequence). The CDR3 totals 15 residues. Between the trimmed V and J ends, which lost 4 bases and 5 bases, there was a span of 13 bases. Variable domain in full (rest from reference TRBV5-5 and TRBJ1-6): DAGVTQSPTHLIKTRGQQVTLRCSPISGHKSVSWYQQVLGQGPQFIFQYYEKEERGRGNFPDRFSARQFPNYSSELNVNALLLGDSALYLCASSTGRPNNSPLHFGNGTRLTVT.

The chain is built from TRBV24-1 and TRBJ2-3; no clear D gene. The ends were cut back, 2 bases at V and 4 bases at J, with 15 bases in the middle. Germline lookup yields CDR1 KGHDR and CDR2 SFDVKD. This CDR3 spans 16 amino acids. CDR3: CATSDSLPPYADTQYF. CDR3 nucleotides: TGTGCCACCAGTGATTCCCTCCCGCCCTATGCAGATACGCAGTATTTT.